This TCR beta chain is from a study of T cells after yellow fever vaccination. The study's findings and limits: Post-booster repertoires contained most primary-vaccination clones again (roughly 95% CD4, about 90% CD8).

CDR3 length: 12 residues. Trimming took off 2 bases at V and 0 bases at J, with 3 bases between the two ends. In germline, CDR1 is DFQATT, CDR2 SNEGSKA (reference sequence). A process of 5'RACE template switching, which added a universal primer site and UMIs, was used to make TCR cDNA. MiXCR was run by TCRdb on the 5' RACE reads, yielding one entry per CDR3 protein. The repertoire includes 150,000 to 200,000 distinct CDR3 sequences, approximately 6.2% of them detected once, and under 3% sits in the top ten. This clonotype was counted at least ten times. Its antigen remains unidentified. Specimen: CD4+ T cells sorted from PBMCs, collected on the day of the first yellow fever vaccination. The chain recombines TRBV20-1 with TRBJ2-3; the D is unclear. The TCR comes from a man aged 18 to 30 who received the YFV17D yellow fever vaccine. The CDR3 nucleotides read TGCAGTGCTAGACCGAGCACAGATACGCAGTATTTT. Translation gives CSARPSTDTQYF.